This T cell receptor (beta chain) comes out of a study of blood T cell repertoires in COVID-19 (dated by TCRdb to the early 2020s). Some background on the complete study: Collaborator samples came from the United States, Italy and Spain and covered acute and convalescent phases of COVID-19. Nearly every sample came with metadata listing a de-identified subject ID, COVID-19 status, age in years and sex. The prospective study material was composed of cDNA or gDNA derived from T cells, B-cell-depleted T cells, or PBMCs. Samples were obtained from the ongoing ImmuneRACE study (first 160 participants) and from 1,000 to 1,500 subjects provided by 6 global collaborators. Deeply sampled blood TCRbeta repertoires from subjects exposed to, actively infected with, or recovered from COVID-19 were included in the dataset. Where HLA class I and class II types were available, the types were taken from metadata supplied by the sample provider, not from assay-based typing. The repertoires were released in a freely available public database intended as a resource for research on the immune response to SARS-CoV-2. What the authors observed across the whole study: The amount of clinical and demographic metadata varied by source and participant and was provided uncurated.

Notes on this clone: It has no known antigen specificity. Sequence at one end of the junction differs from germline and may be a read error.

In Seattle, one collaborating source enrolled patients while the infection was active and tracked those patients longitudinally over the course of disease. Whole blood was collected in K2EDTA tubes by collaborating institutions according to the institutions' own protocols. Collaborator samples were shipped for TCRbeta analysis as frozen whole blood, isolated PBMCs, or DNA extracted from either sample type. TCRbeta CDR3 regions were amplified from genomic DNA by means of the immunoSEQ Assay, a bias-controlled multiplex PCR. Processing in the source paper ran as follows. The number of nucleated cells in each sample was estimated from the amplification of reference gene primers within the assay. Sequence reads were collapsed and filtered to measure the absolute abundance of every unique TCRbeta CDR3 rearrangement. For each sample, productive Simpson clonality was calculated as the square root of Simpson's diversity index across productive rearrangements. TCRdb's version of the immuneACCESS table is confined to in-frame rearrangements and falls short of the full clone set. An unresolved V gene accounts for under half of the shortfall where checked; the remainder is of unknown origin. That table gives V, J and clone size, and the DNA gave D and trimming. The sample table lists about 150,000 clones, around 82% of them with a count of one. The top ten clonotypes cover around 0.63% of the sample.

The sequencing sample was made of peripheral blood. The TCR comes from a man aged 55-75 years with COVID-19, enrolled during active disease.

The DNA is TGCACCAGCAGCCAAGATCCCGACATAGTGAACACTGAAGCTTTCTTT. It translates as CTSSQDPDIVNTEAFF. The chain is encoded by TRBV4-3 joined to TRBJ1-1; no D gene call is confident. Via the germline V gene, CDR1 is LGHNA and CDR2 YSLEER. Spanning cysteine to phenylalanine, the CDR3 consists of 16 amino acids. Kept here is only the CDR3 DNA, which spans 48 bases and is read in frame from base 1.